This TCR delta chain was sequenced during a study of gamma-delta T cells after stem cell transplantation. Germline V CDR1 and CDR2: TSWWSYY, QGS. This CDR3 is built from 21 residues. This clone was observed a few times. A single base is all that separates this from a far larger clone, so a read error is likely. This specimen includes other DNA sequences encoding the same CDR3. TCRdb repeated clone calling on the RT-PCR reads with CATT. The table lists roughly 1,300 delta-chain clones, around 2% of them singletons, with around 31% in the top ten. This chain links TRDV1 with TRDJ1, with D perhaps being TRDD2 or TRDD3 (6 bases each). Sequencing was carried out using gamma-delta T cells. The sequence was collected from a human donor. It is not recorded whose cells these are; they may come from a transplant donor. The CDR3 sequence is CALGELWSYVGDPPYTDKLIF. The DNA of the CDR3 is TGTGCTCTTGGAGAACTTTGGTCCTACGTTGGGGATCCCCCGTACACCGATAAACTCATCTTT.